This T cell receptor beta chain originates from a study of identical twins. The germline V and J ends were trimmed by 0 bases and 5 bases, with 13 bases remaining between them. Germline V lookup: CDR1 SGHRS, CDR2 YFSETQ. The CDR3 contains 15 residues. General study results and limits: Findings came from cross-sectional statistics, without long-term follow-up of donors. Part of the zero-insertion signal could reflect confounding by invariant MAIT and iNKT cells.

One entry per CDR3 protein results from TCRdb running MiXCR on the 5' RACE reads. The sample holds 600,000 to 700,000 distinct CDR3 sequences, 21% seen once. The sample holds one count of this clonotype. Its antigen is not known. These data also formed part of another study, on T cells expressing NK-cell markers. That investigation notes: Underlying the TCR beta repertoires were sorted CD3+CD56+NKG2C+, CD3+CD56+NKG2C- and CD3+CD56-NKG2C+ T cells. Dominant NKG2C+ clonotype frequencies of about 1.0-7.0% of CD8+ T cells were measured in five or six donors.

The TCR originated in a young woman in good health. The specimen sequenced was PBMCs. The chain couples TRBV5-1 to TRBJ2-3, with D possibly called TRBD1 or TRBD2 (5 bases each). The CDR3 DNA reads as TGCGCCAGCAGCTTGGCCCTGGGACCCCAAGATACGCAGTATTTT. Its protein is CASSLALGPQDTQYF. The whole variable domain, filled in from reference TRBV5-1 and TRBJ2-3, reads KAGVTQTPRYLIKTRGQQVTLSCSPISGHRSVSWYQQTPGQGLQFLFEYFSETQRNKGNFPGRFSGRQFSNSRSEMNVSTLELGDSALYLCASSLALGPQDTQYFGPGTRLTVL.